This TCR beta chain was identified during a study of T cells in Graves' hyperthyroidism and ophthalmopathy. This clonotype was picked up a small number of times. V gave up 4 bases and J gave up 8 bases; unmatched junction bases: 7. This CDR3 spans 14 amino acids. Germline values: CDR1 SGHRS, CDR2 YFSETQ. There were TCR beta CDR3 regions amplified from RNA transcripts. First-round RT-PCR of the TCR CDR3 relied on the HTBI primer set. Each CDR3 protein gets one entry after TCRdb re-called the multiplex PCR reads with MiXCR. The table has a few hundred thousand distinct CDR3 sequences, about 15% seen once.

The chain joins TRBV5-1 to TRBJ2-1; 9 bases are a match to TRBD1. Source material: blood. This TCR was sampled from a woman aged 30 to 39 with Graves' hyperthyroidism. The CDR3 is CASSPGQGIDEQFF. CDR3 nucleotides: TGCGCCAGCAGCCCCGGACAGGGGATCGATGAGCAGTTCTTC.